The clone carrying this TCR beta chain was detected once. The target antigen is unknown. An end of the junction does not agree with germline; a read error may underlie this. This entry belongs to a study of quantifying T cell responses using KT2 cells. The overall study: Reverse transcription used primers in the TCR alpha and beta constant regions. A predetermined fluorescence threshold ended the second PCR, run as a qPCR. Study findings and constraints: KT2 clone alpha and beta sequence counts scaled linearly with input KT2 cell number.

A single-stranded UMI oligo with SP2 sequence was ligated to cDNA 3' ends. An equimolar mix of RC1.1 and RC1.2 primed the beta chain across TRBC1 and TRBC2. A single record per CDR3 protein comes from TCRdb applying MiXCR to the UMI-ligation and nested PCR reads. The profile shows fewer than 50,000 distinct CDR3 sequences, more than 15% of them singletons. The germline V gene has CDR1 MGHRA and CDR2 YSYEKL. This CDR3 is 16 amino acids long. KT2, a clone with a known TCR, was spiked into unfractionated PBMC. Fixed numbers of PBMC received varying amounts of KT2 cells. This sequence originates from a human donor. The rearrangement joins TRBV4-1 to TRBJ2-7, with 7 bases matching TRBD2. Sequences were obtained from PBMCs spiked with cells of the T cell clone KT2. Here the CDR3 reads CASSQEPHGGSYEQYF. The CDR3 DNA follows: TGTGCCAGCAGCCAGGAACCACACGGGGGGAGCTACGAGCAGTACTTC.